A single T cell receptor (beta chain) is shown here with its context. Its target is unknown. Germline and junction disagree at one end, which may indicate a read error. CDR3 length: 16 amino acids. CDR1 and CDR2 from the germline V gene are MNHEY and SVGAGI. These data are taken from a study of CD8 T cells in Susac syndrome. Overall study results and limits: As acknowledged by the study, its TCR sequencing and HLA analysis included a relatively small number of individuals.

Reverse transcription of roughly 0.5 to 1 ug RNA was carried out with random hexamers. TCRdb called the immunoSEQ multiplex PCR reads again in MiXCR, with one record for every CDR3 protein. Of 150,000 to 200,000 distinct CDR3 sequences listed, around 93% were seen once; the top ten hold 0.1%. The chain is built from TRBV6-5 and TRBJ1-2; 7 bases fit TRBD1. This clonotype was sampled from a human donor in good health. The material sequenced was CD4+ T cells from PBMCs. In nucleotides, the CDR3 is TGTGCCAGCAGTTACGGGGGGACAGCCCATGAATGGGGCTACTCCTTC. Its protein product is CASSYGGTAHEWGYSF.